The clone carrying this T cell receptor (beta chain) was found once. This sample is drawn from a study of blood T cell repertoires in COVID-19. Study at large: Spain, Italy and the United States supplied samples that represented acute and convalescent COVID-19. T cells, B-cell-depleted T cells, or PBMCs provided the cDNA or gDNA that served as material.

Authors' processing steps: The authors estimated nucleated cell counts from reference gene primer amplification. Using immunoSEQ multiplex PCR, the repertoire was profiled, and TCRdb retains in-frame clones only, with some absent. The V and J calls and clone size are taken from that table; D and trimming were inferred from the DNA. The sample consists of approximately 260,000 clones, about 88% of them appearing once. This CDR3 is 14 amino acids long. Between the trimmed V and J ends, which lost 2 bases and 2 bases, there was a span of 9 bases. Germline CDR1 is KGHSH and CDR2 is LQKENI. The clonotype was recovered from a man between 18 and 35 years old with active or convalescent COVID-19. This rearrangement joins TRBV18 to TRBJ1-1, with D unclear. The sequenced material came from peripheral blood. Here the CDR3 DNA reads TGTGCCAGCTCACCAGCGGCCGGAAACACTGAAGCTTTCTTT. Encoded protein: CASSPAAGNTEAFF.